These T cell receptor beta chains were read from a single sample in a study of cytomegalovirus exposure and HLA in healthy donors. This table comes from immunoSEQ multiplex PCR, and its TCRdb copy is limited to in-frame clones, with some not included. This table has fewer than 120,000 clones, around four fifths appearing once. The material sequenced was PBMCs. These receptors were taken from a woman aged 60-75 years in good health and CMV-seropositive. The CDR3 runs from the conserved cysteine through the conserved F or W. The order of the fields is V gene, J gene, CDR3 protein.

v_call: TRBV6-5; j_call: TRBJ1-1; cdr3_aa: CASTLSGVGTEAFF
v_call: TRBV18; j_call: TRBJ2-5; cdr3_aa: CASSRDRAETQYF
v_call: TRBV5-1; j_call: TRBJ2-2; cdr3_aa: CASSPGAGELFF
v_call: TRBV10-1; j_call: TRBJ1-5; cdr3_aa: CAGGQTEISPWHF
v_call: TRBV28; j_call: TRBJ2-5; cdr3_aa: CASSSPLLAENRYF
v_call: TRBV7-3; j_call: TRBJ1-6; cdr3_aa: CASSSAGGGFSPLHF
v_call: TRBV5-6; j_call: TRBJ2-1; cdr3_aa: CASSLYVAGPEHNEQFF
v_call: TRBV28; j_call: TRBJ1-1; cdr3_aa: CASSPPTGMITEAFF
v_call: TRBV19; j_call: TRBJ2-2; cdr3_aa: CASSMHRVNTGELFF
v_call: TRBV10-3; j_call: TRBJ2-1; cdr3_aa: CAISETVGLGQGAGEQFF
v_call: TRBV20-1; j_call: TRBJ2-7; cdr3_aa: CSAQGRNEQYF
v_call: TRBV9; j_call: TRBJ2-3; cdr3_aa: CASSVSDLRERGDTQYF
v_call: TRBV18; j_call: TRBJ2-2; cdr3_aa: CASSPRQAVTGELFF
v_call: TRBV5-4; j_call: TRBJ1-2; cdr3_aa: CASSLDSSGNGYTF
v_call: TRBV4-2; j_call: TRBJ2-3; cdr3_aa: CASSQTRDYRWDTQYF
v_call: TRBV6-4; j_call: TRBJ2-1; cdr3_aa: CASRGGLTAGGHSSYNEQFF
v_call: TRBV19; j_call: TRBJ2-7; cdr3_aa: CASSIDPAGYEQYF
v_call: TRBV4-1; j_call: TRBJ2-1; cdr3_aa: CASSPGGLAAYNEQFF
v_call: TRBV5-6; j_call: TRBJ2-5; cdr3_aa: CASSWQAGAVETQYF
v_call: TRBV6-1; j_call: TRBJ2-4; cdr3_aa: CASRTGGNIQYF
v_call: TRBV5-1; j_call: TRBJ2-7; cdr3_aa: CASSLVAGVREQYF
v_call: TRBV19; j_call: TRBJ2-3; cdr3_aa: CASSMWRGSTDTQYF
v_call: TRBV7-8; j_call: TRBJ2-7; cdr3_aa: CASSFQSYEQYF
v_call: TRBV9; j_call: TRBJ2-7; cdr3_aa: CASSPGLAGGYEQYF
v_call: TRBV6-1; j_call: TRBJ1-1; cdr3_aa: CASSSIPGDQAFF
v_call: TRBV11-2; j_call: TRBJ2-7; cdr3_aa: CASGNGGRALFYEQYF
v_call: TRBV18; j_call: TRBJ2-7; cdr3_aa: CASSPLSGTTFSSYEQYF
v_call: TRBV9; j_call: TRBJ1-2; cdr3_aa: CASRRDSNYGYTF
v_call: TRBV7-3; j_call: TRBJ2-2; cdr3_aa: CASSLIFYPTTIRDRYTGELFF
v_call: TRBV5-1; j_call: TRBJ2-1; cdr3_aa: CASTVLAGESNEQFF
v_call: TRBV7-2; j_call: TRBJ2-5; cdr3_aa: CASSQQYRAGGGETQYF
v_call: TRBV4-1; j_call: TRBJ1-5; cdr3_aa: CASSQEGGAHQPQHF
v_call: TRBV30; j_call: TRBJ2-3; cdr3_aa: CAWNKYTDTQYF
v_call: TRBV4-1; j_call: TRBJ1-1; cdr3_aa: CASSMALNTEAFF
v_call: TRBV6-5; j_call: TRBJ1-3; cdr3_aa: CASSQTVGNTIYF
v_call: TRBV9; j_call: TRBJ1-4; cdr3_aa: CASSVGSLANEKLFF
v_call: TRBV19; j_call: TRBJ1-5; cdr3_aa: CASSTDRVGLGQPQHF
v_call: TRBV27; j_call: TRBJ2-3; cdr3_aa: CASSLTLDLATDTQYF
v_call: TRBV28; j_call: TRBJ1-1; cdr3_aa: CASSLRRGWTEAFF
v_call: TRBV18; j_call: TRBJ1-2; cdr3_aa: CASSPYEGQGYTF
v_call: TRBV28; j_call: TRBJ2-3; cdr3_aa: CASNLPDRARTDTQYF
v_call: TRBV15; j_call: TRBJ2-1; cdr3_aa: CATSRGGFRTGTEEQFF
v_call: TRBV28; j_call: TRBJ2-7; cdr3_aa: CASSYGGMSYEQYF
v_call: TRBV6-5; j_call: TRBJ1-1; cdr3_aa: CASRQGNTEAFF
v_call: TRBV7-8; j_call: TRBJ2-2; cdr3_aa: CASSLRRLGGGELFF